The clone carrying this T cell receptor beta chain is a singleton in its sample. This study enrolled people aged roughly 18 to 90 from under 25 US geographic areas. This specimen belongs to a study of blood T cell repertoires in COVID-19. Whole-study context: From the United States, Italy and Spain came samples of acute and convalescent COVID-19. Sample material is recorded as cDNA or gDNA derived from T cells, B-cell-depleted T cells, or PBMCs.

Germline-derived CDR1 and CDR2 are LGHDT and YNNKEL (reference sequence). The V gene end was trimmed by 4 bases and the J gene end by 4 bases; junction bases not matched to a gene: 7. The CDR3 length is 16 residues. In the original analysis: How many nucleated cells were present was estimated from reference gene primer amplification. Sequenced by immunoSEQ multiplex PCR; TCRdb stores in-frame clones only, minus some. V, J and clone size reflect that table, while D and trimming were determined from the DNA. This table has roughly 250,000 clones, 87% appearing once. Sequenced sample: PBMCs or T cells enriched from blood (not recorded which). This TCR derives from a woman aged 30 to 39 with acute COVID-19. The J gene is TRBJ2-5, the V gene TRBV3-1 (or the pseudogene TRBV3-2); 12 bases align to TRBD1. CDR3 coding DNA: TGTGCCAGCAGCCTCTCCGGGACAGGGGGCCCAGAGACCCAGTACTTC. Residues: CASSLSGTGGPETQYF.